This T cell receptor beta chain was captured by sequencing in a study of PD-L1 blockade in urothelial cancer (dated by TCRdb to about 2017). For context, the study as a whole: All patients started therapy around 2014 and received atezolizumab 1,200 mg intravenously every 3 weeks. Pretreatment tumor samples and matched peripheral blood, collected serially before and after atezolizumab treatment, underwent TCR sequencing. Blood samples were analyzed at 3 weeks after treatment start (second dose) and at 6 weeks after treatment start. The study was an exploratory multi-omic analysis of somatic, immune and clinical correlates of response to PD-L1 blockade with atezolizumab in urothelial cancer. Fewer than ten patients reached durable clinical benefit, while 15 to 20 patients did not. About nine tenths of the roughly 29 patients were males with bladder-origin urothelial cancer, and 18 of 29 reported a prior smoking history. Pretreatment blood TCR-seq was available for about 28 patients, at least one posttreatment blood collection was obtained for around 25 patients, and tumor TCR-seq was available for around 25 patients. In the same patients, whole exome sequencing and RNA sequencing of pretreatment tumors were performed in addition to TCR sequencing. Blood samples yielded a median of around 130,000 T cells and some 80,000 unique TCRs, with median clonality about 0.08. Patients had an ECOG performance status of 0 or 1 and had received between 0 and 3 prior chemotherapy regimens. Durable clinical benefit meant progression-free survival longer than 6 months, and TCR features were also tested against progression-free and overall survival. What the study reported, not specific to this receptor: Because of the small sample size (n ≈ 30) and the many exploratory analyses performed, the results are intended to be regarded as hypothesis-generating. At 3 weeks after the start of treatment, tumor-associated TCR clones in peripheral blood had expanded more in patients with durable benefit (n ≈ 20, p = 0.022). A pretreatment peripheral blood TCR clonality below the median was linked to improved progression-free and overall survival.

CDR1 and CDR2, looked up from the germline V gene, are SQVTM and ANQGSEA. V drops 4 bases and J drops 2 bases, leaving 8 bases in between. Measured from the cysteine to the phenylalanine, the CDR3 is 12 residues long. Just the 36-base CDR3 DNA is kept, in frame starting at base 1. A cohort of more than 25 patients with locally advanced or metastatic urothelial carcinoma, treated at Memorial Sloan Kettering on a trial protocol, was included. Peripheral blood mononuclear cells were collected pretreatment and during treatment, with between 1 and 8 total time points obtained per patient. The Qiagen DNeasy Blood extraction kit was used to purify genomic DNA from total PBMCs and tumor samples. PBMCs were collected pretreatment and during treatment, and were isolated and stored as previously described. As for this clone: This receptor's antigen is unknown. No base quality values were provided; no much bigger clone lies one nucleotide off.

Synthetic TCR analog templates were spiked into each PCR so that absolute template abundance could be estimated from read counts. TCRbeta CDR3 regions were amplified from genomic DNA with bias-controlled V and J gene primers using the immunoSEQ assay. Sequencing of rearranged TCRbeta segments was performed at approximately 20X coverage. In the authors' own workflow: Clustering was used to correct sequencing errors, and CDR3s were annotated against IMGT to assign V, D and J genes. Only productive TCRbeta rearrangements were used in downstream analyses, excluding out-of-frame or stop-codon sequences. To compute clonality, Shannon entropy was normalized by the log of the number of unique productive sequences and then subtracted from one. Fisher's exact test with Benjamini-Hochberg correction, using a cutoff of adjusted p below 0.01, was how clones that differed between time points or between blood and tumor were identified. TCRdb retrieved this table from immuneACCESS and kept in-frame rearrangements only. Not all clones are present; in checked studies, unresolved V genes account for under half, and no reason is known for the remainder. The V and J calls and clone size were taken over from that table, and D and trimming were inferred from the DNA. This sample holds 35,000 to 45,000 clones; 80% to 95% were observed only once. Clones ranked in the top ten supply approximately 8% of the sample.

The receptor was isolated from a man between 65 and 85 years old with urothelial cancer. The material was PBMCs, obtained around atezolizumab (anti-PD-L1) treatment. The receptor chain draws on TRBV29-1 and TRBJ2-5, with TRBD2 perhaps the D gene, on 6 matching bases. The DNA sequence follows: TGCAGCGTTGTCGGGAGACAAGAGACCCAGTACTTC. Its coded protein is CSVVGRQETQYF.